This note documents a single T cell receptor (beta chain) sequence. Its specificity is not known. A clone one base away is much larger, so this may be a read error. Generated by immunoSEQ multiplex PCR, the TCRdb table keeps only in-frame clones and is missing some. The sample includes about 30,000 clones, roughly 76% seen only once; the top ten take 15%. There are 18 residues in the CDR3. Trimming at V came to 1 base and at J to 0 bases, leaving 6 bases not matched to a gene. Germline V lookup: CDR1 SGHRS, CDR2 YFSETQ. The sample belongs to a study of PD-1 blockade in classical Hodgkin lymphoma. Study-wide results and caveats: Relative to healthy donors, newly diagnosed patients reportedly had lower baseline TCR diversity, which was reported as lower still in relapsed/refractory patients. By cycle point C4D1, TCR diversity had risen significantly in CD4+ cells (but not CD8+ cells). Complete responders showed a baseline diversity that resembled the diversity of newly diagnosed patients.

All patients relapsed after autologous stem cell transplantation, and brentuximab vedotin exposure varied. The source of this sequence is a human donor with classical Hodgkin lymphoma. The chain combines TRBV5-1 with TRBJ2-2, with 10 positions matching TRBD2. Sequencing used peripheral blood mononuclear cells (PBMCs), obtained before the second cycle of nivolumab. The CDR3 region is CASSLTASGGPNTGELFF. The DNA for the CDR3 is TGCGCCAGCAGCTTGACCGCTAGCGGGGGCCCGAACACCGGGGAGCTGTTTTTT.